This T cell receptor (beta chain) was obtained from a study of cytomegalovirus exposure and HLA in healthy donors. Remarks on this clone: Its antigen is unknown.

V was cut by 2 bases and J by 0 bases, with 10 bases left in between. The CDR3 runs 15 residues. The germline gives CDR1 SGHVS, CDR2 FQNEAQ. Study outcomes and limitations: There was a cluster of highly shared sequence variants that was likely a sequencing artifact. In an earlier analysis, about 90% or about 30%: the productive usage of most TCR beta V segments. Upon later analysis, HLA-associated TCR beta chains proved more clonally expanded than other, equally common chains.

Though probably carrying unrecorded immune exposures, donors were nominally healthy at sampling. Use of 60 Vbeta and 13 Jbeta primers characterized the PCR. Only in-frame clones appear in the TCRdb table, and some are missing; sequencing was by immunoSEQ multiplex PCR. This table holds roughly 110,000 clones, roughly 76% found once. The source of this sequence is a man aged 18 to 30 in good health and CMV-seronegative. The chain combines TRBV7-8 with TRBJ1-2; D unclear. The sample taken for sequencing was PBMCs. This chain's CDR3 is CASSLLLGTNYGYTF. CDR3 nucleotide sequence: TGTGCCAGCAGCTTATTACTAGGAACTAACTATGGCTACACCTTC.